This T cell receptor beta chain was identified in a study of immune evolution from preneoplasia to lung adenocarcinoma. The trim removed 3 bases at V and 3 bases at J, leaving 10 bases unmatched. Germline loops: CDR1 KGHSH, CDR2 LQKENI. This CDR3 has 17 amino acids. About this clone itself: Its cognate antigen is unknown.

Measured with immunoSEQ multiplex PCR; TCRdb has only the in-frame clones, and not every one. The sample holds around 6,100 clones, about 70% seen once. Whole-study findings and limits: Normal lung had highest clonality; later lesions appeared denser, more diverse. Top clone frequencies peaked in normal lung, apparently declining through invasive adenocarcinoma.

Patient tissue came from resections in Japan or China, 2014–2017. Histologic diagnosis was independently verified by two lung pathologists. The chain recombines TRBV18 with TRBJ1-5, with TRBD1 identical over 8 bases. The sample comprised FFPE adjacent normal lung tissue. The sequence derives from a donor at least 70 years old with lung adenocarcinoma. The CDR3 DNA sequence: TGTGCCAGCTCACCGGGGGACAGGACGATGCACAATCAGCCCCAGCATTTT. This codes for CASSPGDRTMHNQPQHF.